The entry below gives a single T cell receptor beta chain sequence along with its context. The antigen remains undetermined. This entry belongs to a study of blood T cells in healthy people across ages. Germline CDR1 and CDR2: ENHRY and SYGVKD. CDR3 length: 14 amino acids. Trimming removed 6 bases at V and 4 bases at J, with 15 bases between. Study conclusions and caveats: Naive T cell percentage showed a strong correlation with TCR beta diversity. Per million T cells, TCR beta diversity dropped about linearly as age rose.

Combining a sample-barcoded 5' primer with a J-beta primer mix, a second PCR ran for about 7 to 11 cycles. One entry per CDR3 protein, called by TCRdb with MiXCR from the 5' RACE reads. The sample yields 710,000 or so distinct CDR3 sequences, roughly 20% seen once. Russia was home to the donors, healthy Caucasian individuals aged about 6 to 90. The chain carries TRBV10-3 and TRBJ2-5; D is possibly TRBD2 (5 bases). Material: blood. This TCR derives from a man in his 70s in good health. Here the CDR3 reads CAIRKRGLGETQYF. CDR3 DNA sequence: TGTGCCATCAGAAAGCGAGGGTTAGGAGAGACCCAGTACTTC.